This TCR beta chain derives from a study of T cells after posttransplantation cyclophosphamide. General study points: Tissue-infiltrating T cells from skin or gut overlapped little with blood T cells. TRB clonality was highly associated with recipient CMV seropositivity and reactivation. Later blood repertoires were often dominated by clones from the donor CD8+ memory compartment.

Generated by immunoSEQ multiplex PCR, the TCRdb table keeps only in-frame clones and is missing some. The sample has approximately 2,600 clones; less than 75% are singletons. Cyclophosphamide on days +3 and +4 followed busulfan-fludarabine conditioning and a marrow graft. A word on this clone: Its antigen remains unknown.

Trimming cost V 2 bases and J 4 bases, with 12 bases left between them. CDR1 is SGHRS, CDR2 YFSETQ, per germline. The CDR3 length is 15 residues. The chain is built from TRBV5-1 and TRBJ2-2; a weak D match, TRBD1 (7 bases). Sample: PBMCs, taken 30 days after allogeneic stem cell transplant with posttransplant cyclophosphamide. The receptor was derived from a female patient aged 45-60 years who received an allogeneic stem cell transplant from a related donor, was CMV-positive, and had no GVHD. Some T cells here may be from the graft donor. The CDR3 DNA reads as TGCGCCAGCAGCTTCCCCCAGGGGGGCACCGGGGAGCTGTTTTTT. Its protein product is CASSFPQGGTGELFF.